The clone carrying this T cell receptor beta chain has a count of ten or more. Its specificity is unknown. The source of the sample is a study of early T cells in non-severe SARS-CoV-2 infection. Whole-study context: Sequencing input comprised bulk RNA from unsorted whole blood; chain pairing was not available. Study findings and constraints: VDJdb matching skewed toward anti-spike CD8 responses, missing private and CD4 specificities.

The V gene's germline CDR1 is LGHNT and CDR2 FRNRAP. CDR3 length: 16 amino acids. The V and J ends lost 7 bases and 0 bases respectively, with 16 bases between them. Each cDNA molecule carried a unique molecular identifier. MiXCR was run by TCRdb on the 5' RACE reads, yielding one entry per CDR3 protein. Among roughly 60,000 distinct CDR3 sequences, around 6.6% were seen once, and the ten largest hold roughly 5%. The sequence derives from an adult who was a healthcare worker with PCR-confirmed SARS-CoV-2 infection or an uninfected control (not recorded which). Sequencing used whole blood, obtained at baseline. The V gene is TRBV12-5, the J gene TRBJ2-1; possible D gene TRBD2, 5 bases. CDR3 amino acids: CASANKPGSSYNEQFF. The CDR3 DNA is TGTGCTAGTGCCAACAAGCCGGGGAGCTCCTACAATGAGCAGTTCTTC.